Detailed here is one TCR beta chain. Original processing notes: Estimation of nucleated cell counts was performed using reference gene primer amplification. TCRdb's copy holds only in-frame clones and misses some; the assay was immunoSEQ multiplex PCR. That table is the source of V, J and clone size, and D and trimming were worked out from the DNA. The sample has around 53,000 clones; about 81% are singletons. V trimming: 1 base; J trimming: 2 bases; junction bases outside the gene matches: 3. The CDR3 is made up of 15 amino acids. The germline gives CDR1 SGHTA, CDR2 FQGTGA. This record comes from a study of blood T cell repertoires in COVID-19. Study in general: From the United States, Italy and Spain came samples of acute and convalescent COVID-19.

Sequencing was performed on peripheral blood. This receptor was obtained from a man aged 65 to 79 with active COVID-19. The rearrangement uses TRBV7-3 and TRBJ2-7; 9 bases are a match to TRBD2. Here the CDR3 reads CASSLRASGAYEQYF. The CDR3 region has the DNA TGTGCCAGCAGCTTAAGGGCTAGCGGGGCCTACGAGCAGTACTTC.